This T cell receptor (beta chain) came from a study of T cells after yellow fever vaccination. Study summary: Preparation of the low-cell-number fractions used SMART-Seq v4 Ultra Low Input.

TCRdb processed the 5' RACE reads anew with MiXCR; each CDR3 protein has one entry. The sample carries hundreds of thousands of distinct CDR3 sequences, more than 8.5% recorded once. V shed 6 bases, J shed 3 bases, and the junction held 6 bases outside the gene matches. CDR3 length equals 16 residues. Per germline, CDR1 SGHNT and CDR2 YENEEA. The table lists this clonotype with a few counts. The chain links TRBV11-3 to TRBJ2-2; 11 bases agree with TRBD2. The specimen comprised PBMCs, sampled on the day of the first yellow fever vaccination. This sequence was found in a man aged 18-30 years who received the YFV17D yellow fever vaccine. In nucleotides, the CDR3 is TGTGCCAGCAGATCGACTAGCGGGGCCCACACCGGGGAGCTGTTTTTT. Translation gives CASRSTSGAHTGELFF.